The source of this T cell receptor (beta chain) is a study of blood T cell repertoires in COVID-19. Study background: Acute and convalescent COVID-19 samples came from the United States, Italy and Spain.

As processed by the authors: Researchers report that nucleated cell counts were estimated from reference gene primer amplification. Repertoires were generated with immunoSEQ multiplex PCR, while TCRdb's copy carries only in-frame clones and drops some. V and J calls and clone size are given by that table; D and trimming were obtained from the DNA. The profile covers 250,000 to 300,000 clones, with around 88% appearing a single time and less than 15% taken by the ten largest. V lost 3 bases and J lost 5; bases outside the gene matches: 8. There are 15 residues in the CDR3. Per the germline V gene, CDR1 is MGHRA and CDR2 is YSYEKL.

The sequenced material came from peripheral blood. The chain carries TRBV4-1 and TRBJ1-1, with TRBD1 identical over 8 bases. The TCR was taken from a woman aged 65 to 85 with COVID-19, enrolled during active disease. The CDR3: CASSHILTGETEAFF. The DNA of the CDR3 is TGCGCCAGCAGCCACATTTTGACAGGGGAAACTGAAGCTTTCTTT.